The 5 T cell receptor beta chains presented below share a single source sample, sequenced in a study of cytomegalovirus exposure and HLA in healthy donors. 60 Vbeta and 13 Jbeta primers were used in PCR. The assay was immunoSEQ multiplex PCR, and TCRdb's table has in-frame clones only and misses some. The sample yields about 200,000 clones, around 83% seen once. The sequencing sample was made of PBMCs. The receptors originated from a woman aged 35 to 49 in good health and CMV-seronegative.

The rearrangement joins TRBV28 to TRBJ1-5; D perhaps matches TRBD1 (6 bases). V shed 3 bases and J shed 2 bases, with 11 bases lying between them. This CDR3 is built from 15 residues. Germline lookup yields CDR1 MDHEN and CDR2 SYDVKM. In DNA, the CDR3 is TGTGCCAGCAGTTTCCATCCAGGGGGCAATCAGCCCCAGCATTTT. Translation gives CASSFHPGGNQPQHF. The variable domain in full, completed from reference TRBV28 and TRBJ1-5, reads DVKVTQSSRYLVKRTGEKVFLECVQDMDHENMFWYRQDPGLGLRLIYFSYDVKMKEKGDIPEGYSVSREKKERFSLILESASTNQTSMYLCASSFHPGGNQPQHFGDGTRLSIL.

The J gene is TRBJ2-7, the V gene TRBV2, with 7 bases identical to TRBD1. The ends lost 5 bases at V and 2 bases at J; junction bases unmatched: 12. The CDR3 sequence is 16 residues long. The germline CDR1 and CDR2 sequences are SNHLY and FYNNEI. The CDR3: CASSPKPGTETYEQYF. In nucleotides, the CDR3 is TGTGCCAGCAGTCCGAAGCCCGGGACAGAAACCTACGAGCAGTACTTC.

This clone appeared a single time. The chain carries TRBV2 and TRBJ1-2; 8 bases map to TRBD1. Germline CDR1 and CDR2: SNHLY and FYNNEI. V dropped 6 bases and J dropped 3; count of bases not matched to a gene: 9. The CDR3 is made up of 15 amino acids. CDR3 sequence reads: CASRPSQGAHYGYTF. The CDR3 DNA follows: TGTGCCAGCAGGCCGAGTCAGGGGGCTCACTATGGCTACACCTTC. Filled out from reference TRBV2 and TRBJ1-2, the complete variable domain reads EPEVTQTPSHQVTQMGQEVILRCVPISNHLYFYWYRQILGQKVEFLVSFYNNEISEKSEIFDDQFSVERPDGSNFTLKIRSTKLEDSAMYFCASRPSQGAHYGYTFGSGTRLTVV.

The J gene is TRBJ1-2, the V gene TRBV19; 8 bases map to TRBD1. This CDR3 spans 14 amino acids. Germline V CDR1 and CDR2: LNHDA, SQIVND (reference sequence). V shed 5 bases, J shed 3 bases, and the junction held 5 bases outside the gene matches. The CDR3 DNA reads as TGTGCCAGTAGTCGGGGACAGGAGTACTATGGCTACACCTTC. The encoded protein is CASSRGQEYYGYTF.

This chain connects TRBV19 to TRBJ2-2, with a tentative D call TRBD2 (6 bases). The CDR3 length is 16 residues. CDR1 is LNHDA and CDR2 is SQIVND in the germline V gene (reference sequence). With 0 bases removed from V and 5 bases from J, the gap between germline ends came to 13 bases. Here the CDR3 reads CASSIDLGRWTGELFF. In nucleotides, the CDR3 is TGTGCCAGTAGTATAGATCTCGGGAGATGGACCGGGGAGCTGTTTTTT.